The T cell receptor (beta chain) under discussion was sequenced for a study of shared clonotypes between healthy human individuals. Trimming cost V 4 bases and J 3 bases; bases outside gene matches: 6. The CDR3 spans 17 residues. Germline-derived CDR1 and CDR2 are MNHEY and SMNVEV (reference sequence). Every donor, a Caucasian adult, lived in Nashville, Tennessee. The assay was carried out at the deep level. The method was immunoSEQ multiplex PCR; TCRdb's version includes in-frame clones alone and lacks a portion of them. The sample gives approximately 500,000 clones, roughly 80% of which show up once; approximately 12% is in the top ten. This clone was observed a handful of times. The target antigen is unknown. Regarding the study as a whole: Represented diversity (both genetic and exposure-history) was limited by the small number of donors. Researchers sampled only blood; tissue repertoires likely differ.

The sequence derives from a woman aged 35 to 49 in good health. Some clones in this sample may be carry-over from other donors' samples. The V call is TRBV27, the J call TRBJ2-1; TRBD2 matches at 13 bases. The sequenced sample consisted of PBMCs. The CDR3 reads CASSSSGLAGVYNEQFF. The CDR3 DNA is TGTGCCAGCAGTTCCTCCGGACTAGCGGGGGTCTACAATGAGCAGTTCTTC.